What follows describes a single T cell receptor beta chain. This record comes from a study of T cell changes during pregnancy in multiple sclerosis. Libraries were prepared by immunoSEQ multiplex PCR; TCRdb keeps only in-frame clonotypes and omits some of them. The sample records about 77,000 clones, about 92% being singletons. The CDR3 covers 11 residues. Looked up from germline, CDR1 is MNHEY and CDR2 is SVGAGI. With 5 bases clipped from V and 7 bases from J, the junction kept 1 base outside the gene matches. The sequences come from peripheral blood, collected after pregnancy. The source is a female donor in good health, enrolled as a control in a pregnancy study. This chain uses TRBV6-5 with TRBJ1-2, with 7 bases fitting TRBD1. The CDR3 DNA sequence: TGTGCCAGCAGTCCAGGGGGTGGCTACACCTTC. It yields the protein CASSPGGGYTF.